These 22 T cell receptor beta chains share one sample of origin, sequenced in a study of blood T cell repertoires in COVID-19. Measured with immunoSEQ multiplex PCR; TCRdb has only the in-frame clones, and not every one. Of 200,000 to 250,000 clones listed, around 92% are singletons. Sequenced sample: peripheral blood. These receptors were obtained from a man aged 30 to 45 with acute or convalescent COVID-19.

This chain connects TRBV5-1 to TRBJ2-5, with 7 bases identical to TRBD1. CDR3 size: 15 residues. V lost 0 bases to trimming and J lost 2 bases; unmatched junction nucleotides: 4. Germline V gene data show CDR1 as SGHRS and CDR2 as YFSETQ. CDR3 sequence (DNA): TGCGCCAGCAGCTTGGGTTGGGACAGACAAGAGACCCAGTACTTC. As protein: CASSLGWDRQETQYF. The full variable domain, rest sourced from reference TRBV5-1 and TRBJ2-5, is KAGVTQTPRYLIKTRGQQVTLSCSPISGHRSVSWYQQTPGQGLQFLFEYFSETQRNKGNFPGRFSGRQFSNSRSEMNVSTLELGDSALYLCASSLGWDRQETQYFGPGTRLLVL.

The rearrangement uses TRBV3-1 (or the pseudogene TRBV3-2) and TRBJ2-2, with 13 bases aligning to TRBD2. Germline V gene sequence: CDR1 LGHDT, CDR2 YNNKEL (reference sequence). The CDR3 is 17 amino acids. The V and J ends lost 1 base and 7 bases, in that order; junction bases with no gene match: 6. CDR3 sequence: CASSQGWGLAGHGELFF. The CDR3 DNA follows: TGTGCCAGCAGCCAAGGGTGGGGACTAGCGGGACACGGGGAGCTGTTTTTT.

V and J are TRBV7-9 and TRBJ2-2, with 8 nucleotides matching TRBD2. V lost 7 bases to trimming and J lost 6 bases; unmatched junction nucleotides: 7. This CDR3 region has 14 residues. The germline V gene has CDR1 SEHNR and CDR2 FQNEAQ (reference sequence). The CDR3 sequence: CASTLTGGSGELFF. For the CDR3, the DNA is TGTGCCAGCACCCTGACGGGGGGGTCCGGGGAGCTGTTTTTT.

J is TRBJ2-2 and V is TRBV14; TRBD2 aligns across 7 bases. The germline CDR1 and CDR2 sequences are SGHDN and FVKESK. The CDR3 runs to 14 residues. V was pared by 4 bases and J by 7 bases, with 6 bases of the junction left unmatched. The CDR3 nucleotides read TGTGCCAGCAGCCCCGGGGGGACGTACGGGGAGCTGTTTTTT. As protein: CASSPGGTYGELFF.

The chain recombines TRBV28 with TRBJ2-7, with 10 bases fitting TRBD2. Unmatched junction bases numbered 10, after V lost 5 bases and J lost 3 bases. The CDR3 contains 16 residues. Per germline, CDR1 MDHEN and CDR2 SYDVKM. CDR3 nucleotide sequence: TGTGCCAGCAGTGGACCGGGACTAGCGACCCGCTACGAGCAGTACTTC. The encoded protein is CASSGPGLATRYEQYF.

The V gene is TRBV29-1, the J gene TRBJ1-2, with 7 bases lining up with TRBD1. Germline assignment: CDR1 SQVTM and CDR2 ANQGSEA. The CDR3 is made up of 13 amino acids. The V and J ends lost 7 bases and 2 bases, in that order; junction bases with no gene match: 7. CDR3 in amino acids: CSAGTAQNYGYTF. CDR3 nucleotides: TGCAGCGCAGGGACAGCTCAAAACTATGGCTACACCTTC.

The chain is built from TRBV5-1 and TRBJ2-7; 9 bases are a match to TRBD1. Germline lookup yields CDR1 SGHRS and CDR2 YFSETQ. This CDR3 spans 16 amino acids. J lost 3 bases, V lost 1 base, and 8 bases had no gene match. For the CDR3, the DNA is TGCGCCAGCAGCTTGTCCCCGGGACAGGGCCTCTACGAGCAGTACTTC. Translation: CASSLSPGQGLYEQYF. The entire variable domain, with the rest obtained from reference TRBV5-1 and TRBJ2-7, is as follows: KAGVTQTPRYLIKTRGQQVTLSCSPISGHRSVSWYQQTPGQGLQFLFEYFSETQRNKGNFPGRFSGRQFSNSRSEMNVSTLELGDSALYLCASSLSPGQGLYEQYFGPGTRLTVT.

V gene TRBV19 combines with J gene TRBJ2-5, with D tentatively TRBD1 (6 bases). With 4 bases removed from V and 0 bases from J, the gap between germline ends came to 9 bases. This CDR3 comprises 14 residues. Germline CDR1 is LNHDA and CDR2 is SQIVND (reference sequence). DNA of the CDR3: TGTGCCAGTAGTACGACAGGCCACCAAGAGACCCAGTACTTC. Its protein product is CASSTTGHQETQYF.

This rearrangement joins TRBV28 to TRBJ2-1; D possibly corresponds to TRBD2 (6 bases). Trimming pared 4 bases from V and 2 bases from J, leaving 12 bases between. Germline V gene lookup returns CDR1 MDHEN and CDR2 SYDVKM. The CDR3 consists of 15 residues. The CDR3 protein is CASSSGVSPYNEQFF. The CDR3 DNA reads TGTGCCAGCAGTTCGGGAGTCAGCCCCTACAATGAGCAGTTCTTC. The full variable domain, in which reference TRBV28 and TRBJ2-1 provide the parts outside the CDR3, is DVKVTQSSRYLVKRTGEKVFLECVQDMDHENMFWYRQDPGLGLRLIYFSYDVKMKEKGDIPEGYSVSREKKERFSLILESASTNQTSMYLCASSSGVSPYNEQFFGPGTRLTVL.

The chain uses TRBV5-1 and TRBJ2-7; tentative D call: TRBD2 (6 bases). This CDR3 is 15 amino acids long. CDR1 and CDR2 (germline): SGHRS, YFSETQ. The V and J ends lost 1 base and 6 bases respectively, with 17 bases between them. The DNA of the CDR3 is TGCGCCAGCAGCTTGCTTAATATGGGAGGAGGCGAGCAGTACTTC. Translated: CASSLLNMGGGEQYF.

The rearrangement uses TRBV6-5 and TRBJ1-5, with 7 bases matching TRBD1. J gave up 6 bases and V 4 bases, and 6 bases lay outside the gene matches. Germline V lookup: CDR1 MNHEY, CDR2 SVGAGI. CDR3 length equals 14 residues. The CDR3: CASSFRDRGQPQHF. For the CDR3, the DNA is TGTGCCAGCAGTTTCCGGGACAGAGGTCAGCCCCAGCATTTT.

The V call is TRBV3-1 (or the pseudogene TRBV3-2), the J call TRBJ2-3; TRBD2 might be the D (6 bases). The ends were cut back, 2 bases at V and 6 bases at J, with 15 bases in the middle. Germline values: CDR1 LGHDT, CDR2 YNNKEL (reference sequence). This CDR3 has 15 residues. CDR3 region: CASSQFREIKDTQYF. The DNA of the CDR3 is TGTGCCAGCAGCCAATTCCGGGAGATCAAGGATACGCAGTATTTT.

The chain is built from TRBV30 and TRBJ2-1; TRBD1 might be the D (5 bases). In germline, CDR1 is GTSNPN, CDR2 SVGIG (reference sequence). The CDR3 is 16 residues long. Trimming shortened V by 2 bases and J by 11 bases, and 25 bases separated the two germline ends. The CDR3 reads CAWSLTMAGLLFQQFF. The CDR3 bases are TGTGCCTGGAGTCTTACTATGGCAGGGCTACTGTTTCAGCAGTTCTTC.

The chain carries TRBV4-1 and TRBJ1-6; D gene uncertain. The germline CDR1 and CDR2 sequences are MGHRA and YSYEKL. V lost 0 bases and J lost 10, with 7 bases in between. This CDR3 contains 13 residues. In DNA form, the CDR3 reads TGCGCCAGCAGCCAAGATCTGCGATCACCCCTCCACTTT. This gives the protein CASSQDLRSPLHF.

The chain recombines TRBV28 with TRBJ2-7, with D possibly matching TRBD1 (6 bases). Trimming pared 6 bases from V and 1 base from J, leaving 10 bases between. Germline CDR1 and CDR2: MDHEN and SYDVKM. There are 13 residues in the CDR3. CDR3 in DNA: TGTGCCAGCAGGGGGGCAGAGTCCTACGAGCAGTACTTC. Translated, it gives CASRGAESYEQYF.

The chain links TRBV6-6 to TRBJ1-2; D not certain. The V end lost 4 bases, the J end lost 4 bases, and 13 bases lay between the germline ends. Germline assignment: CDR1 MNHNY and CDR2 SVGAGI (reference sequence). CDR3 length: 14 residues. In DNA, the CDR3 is TGTGCCAGCAGTTCCCCCCGGGGTGGCTATGGCTACACCTTC. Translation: CASSSPRGGYGYTF.

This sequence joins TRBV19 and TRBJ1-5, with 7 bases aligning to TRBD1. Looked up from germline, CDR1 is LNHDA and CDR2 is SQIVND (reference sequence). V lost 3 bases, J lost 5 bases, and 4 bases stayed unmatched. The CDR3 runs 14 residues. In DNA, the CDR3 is TGTGCCAGTAGTATTCTAGGGGGCCATCAGCCCCAGCATTTT. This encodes CASSILGGHQPQHF.

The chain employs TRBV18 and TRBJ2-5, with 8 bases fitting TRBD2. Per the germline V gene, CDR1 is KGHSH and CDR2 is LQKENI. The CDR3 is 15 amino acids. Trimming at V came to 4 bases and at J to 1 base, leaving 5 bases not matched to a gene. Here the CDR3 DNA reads TGTGCCAGCTCACTGAACGGGGGGGCCCAAGAGACCCAGTACTTC. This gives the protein CASSLNGGAQETQYF.

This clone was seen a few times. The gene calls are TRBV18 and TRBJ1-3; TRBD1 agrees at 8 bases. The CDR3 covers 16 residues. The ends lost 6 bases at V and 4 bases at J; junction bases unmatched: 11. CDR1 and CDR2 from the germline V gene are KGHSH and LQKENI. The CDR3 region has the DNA TGTGCCAGCTCTCGCCCGACAGGGGTGGACGGAAACACCATATATTTT. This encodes CASSRPTGVDGNTIYF.

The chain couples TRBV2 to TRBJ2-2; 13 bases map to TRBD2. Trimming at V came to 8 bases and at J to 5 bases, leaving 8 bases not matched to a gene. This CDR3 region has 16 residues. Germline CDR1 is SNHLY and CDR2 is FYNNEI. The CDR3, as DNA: TGTGCCAGCCTTAGGGGGGGACTAGCGGGAACCGGGGAGCTGTTTTTT. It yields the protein CASLRGGLAGTGELFF.

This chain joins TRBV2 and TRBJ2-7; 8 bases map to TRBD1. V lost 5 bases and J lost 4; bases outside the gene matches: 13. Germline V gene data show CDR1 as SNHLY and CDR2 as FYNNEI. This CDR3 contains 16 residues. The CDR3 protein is CASSFPPGQAVYEQYF. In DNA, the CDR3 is TGTGCCAGCAGTTTCCCGCCGGGACAGGCCGTTTACGAGCAGTACTTC.

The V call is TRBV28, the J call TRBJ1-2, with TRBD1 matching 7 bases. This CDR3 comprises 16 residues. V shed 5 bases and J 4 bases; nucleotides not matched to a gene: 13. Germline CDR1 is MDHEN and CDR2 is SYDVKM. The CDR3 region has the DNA TGTGCCAGCAGTGACGTGACAGGGTCCACATCCTATGGCTACACCTTC. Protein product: CASSDVTGSTSYGYTF.